This TCR beta chain was sequenced during a study of beta chain features in type 1 diabetes. Isolated RNA was reverse transcribed in full, so expressed TCRB transcripts were sequenced. Data came from immunoSEQ multiplex PCR; TCRdb stores just in-frame clones and leaves some out. The sample carries 630,000 or so clones, roughly 13% recorded once. General study results and limits: In every one of the four CD4+ subsets, TCRB CDR3s were moderately but significantly shorter in Type 1 diabetes patients. For patients and controls alike, PCR might favor shorter templates to the same degree.

Regarding this clone: Its specificity is not known.

Trimming removed 3 bases from V and 6 bases from J, with 14 bases in between. CDR3 length: 14 amino acids. This chain connects TRBV23-1 to TRBJ1-2; no definite D call. TRBV23-1 is an ORF, with its function uncertain. This clonotype originated in a young man with type 1 diabetes. What was sequenced was naive CD4+ T cells from blood. The CDR3: CASSHPGLEDGYTF. The CDR3 DNA is TGCGCCAGCAGTCATCCCGGACTGGAAGATGGCTACACCTTC.